The 30 T cell receptor beta chains in this list originate from one sample, sequenced in a study of T cells in Graves' hyperthyroidism and ophthalmopathy. RNA transcripts yielded amplified TCR beta CDR3 regions. First-round RT-PCR of the TCR CDR3 relied on the HTBI primer set. TCRdb ran MiXCR on the multiplex PCR reads and lists one entry per CDR3 protein. The sample lists under 550,000 distinct CDR3 sequences, 15% to 20% occurring once. Sequencing used blood. The receptor set was obtained from a man aged 40-55 years with Graves' ophthalmopathy.

V is TRBV7-3 and J is TRBJ2-5; D is perhaps TRBD1 or TRBD2 (5 bases each). Trimming cost V 9 bases and J 5 bases, with 16 bases left between them. Germline loops: CDR1 SGHTA, CDR2 FQGTGA. This CDR3 is 13 amino acids long. CDR3 DNA sequence: TGTGCCAGTGGGTGGGGGACGGGGGAGACCCAGTACTTC. Protein product: CASGWGTGETQYF. Together with reference TRBV7-3 and TRBJ2-5, the CDR3 gives the full variable domain: GAGVSQTPSNKVTEKGKYVELRCDPISGHTALYWYRQSLGQGPEFLIYFQGTGAADDSGLPNDRFFAVRPEGSVSTLKIQRTERGDSAVYLCASGWGTGETQYFGPGTRLLVL.

This clonotype was detected ten times or more. The chain carries TRBV11-2 and TRBJ1-2, with no clear D. This CDR3 is 12 amino acids long. The ends were cut back, 0 bases at V and 7 bases at J, with 6 bases in the middle. Germline values: CDR1 SGHAT, CDR2 FQNNGV. CDR3 sequence (DNA): TGTGCCAGCAGCTTAGAGGGTAGTGGCTACACCTTC. It translates to CASSLEGSGYTF.

This clonotype was seen many times. The V call is TRBV12-3 or TRBV12-4, the J call TRBJ1-1; perhaps TRBD1 as D (5 bases). V was clipped by 0 bases and J by 1 base, with 15 bases between them. CDR3 size: 17 residues. The CDR3 DNA reads TGTGCCAGCAGTTTAGCCTTGAGGGGATTGAGGAACACTGAAGCTTTCTTT. It encodes CASSLALRGLRNTEAFF.

The gene calls are TRBV6-2 or TRBV6-3 and TRBJ2-7, with 8 bases fitting TRBD2. Unmatched junction bases numbered 9, after V lost 8 bases and J lost 0 bases. This CDR3 is 15 amino acids long. Germline V gene lookup returns CDR1 MNHEY and CDR2 SVGEGT. This CDR3 is CASREAGVNSYEQYF. CDR3 nucleotides: TGTGCCAGCCGCGAAGCGGGAGTAAACTCCTACGAGCAGTACTTC.

This clonotype has more than one count but fewer than ten. The V gene is TRBV7-9, the J gene TRBJ2-7, with D tentatively TRBD1 (6 bases). CDR1 SEHNR and CDR2 FQNEAQ come from the germline V gene (reference sequence). Trimming shortened V by 1 base and J by 5 bases, and 12 bases separated the two germline ends. This CDR3 contains 14 residues. As DNA, the CDR3 is TGTGCCAGCAGCTTAGGTTGGGGGCTAAACGAGCAGTACTTC. It codes for CASSLGWGLNEQYF.

Concerning this clonotype itself: Compared with germline, one end of the junction differs, possibly owing to a read error. The chain links TRBV7-6 to TRBJ2-2; no definite D call. The CDR3 spans 14 residues. Germline values: CDR1 SGHVS, CDR2 FNYEAQ. CDR3 in amino acids: CACSPQPTTGELFF. In DNA, the CDR3 is TGTGCCTGCAGCCCACAGCCAACCACCGGGGAGCTGTTTTTT.

V and J are TRBV19 and TRBJ2-1, with D uncertain. The length of the CDR3 is 15 residues. The germline V and J ends were trimmed by 5 bases and 4 bases, with 15 bases remaining between them. The germline V gene has CDR1 LNHDA and CDR2 SQIVND (reference sequence). CDR3 DNA: TGTGCCAGTAGTCGGACCGAGCGAGCGTACAATGAGCAGTTCTTC. Encoded protein: CASSRTERAYNEQFF.

The table lists this clonotype with a few counts. This chain joins TRBV6-2 or TRBV6-3 and TRBJ2-5; no clear D gene. The germline V and J ends were trimmed by 2 bases and 5 bases, with 15 bases remaining between them. The CDR3 is 15 amino acids. The germline CDR1 and CDR2 sequences are MNHEY and SVGEGT. The CDR3 sequence is CASSYHSREVETQYF. Written as DNA, the CDR3 is TGTGCCAGCAGTTACCACTCCCGAGAGGTGGAGACCCAGTACTTC.

The chain uses TRBV3-1 and TRBJ2-5; D uncertain. V was cut by 0 bases and J by 3 bases, with 14 bases left in between. Germline V gene lookup returns CDR1 LGHDT and CDR2 YNNKEL (reference sequence). The CDR3 spans 16 residues. The CDR3 DNA follows: TGTGCCAGCAGCCAAGATAGAACTACTCTAAAAGAGACCCAGTACTTC. Residues: CASSQDRTTLKETQYF.

A few counts support this clonotype. CDR3: CASGGGGNTEAFF. CDR3 bases: TGTGCTAGTGGAGGGGGGGGGAACACTGAAGCTTTCTTT. The chain is built from TRBV12-5 and TRBJ1-1, with D tentatively TRBD1 (6 bases). The CDR3 is 13 residues long. From germline, CDR1 is LGHNT and CDR2 FRNRAP. The V end lost 6 bases, the J end lost 1 base, and 9 bases lay between the germline ends.

This clonotype was counted many times. The chain combines TRBV20-1 with TRBJ2-7; 12 bases agree with TRBD2. CDR3 size: 13 residues. Germline V lookup: CDR1 DFQATT, CDR2 SNEGSKA (reference sequence). V was clipped by 5 bases and J by 2 bases; unmatched bases: 1. Here the CDR3 reads CSALAGGPYEQYF. The CDR3 DNA sequence: TGCAGTGCTCTAGCGGGAGGGCCCTACGAGCAGTACTTC.

This chain uses TRBV6-2 or TRBV6-3 with TRBJ1-6, with D possibly being TRBD1 (5 bases). The CDR3 is 17 residues long. Trimming took off 2 bases at V and 10 bases at J, with 21 bases between the two ends. Germline V gene data show CDR1 as MNHEY and CDR2 as SVGEGT. The CDR3 here is CASSYKGISASRSPLHF. Written as DNA, the CDR3 is TGTGCCAGCAGTTACAAGGGGATTTCGGCCTCGAGATCACCCCTCCACTTT.

This chain uses TRBV28 with TRBJ2-3, with 12 positions matching TRBD2. The germline V gene has CDR1 MDHEN and CDR2 SYDVKM. The length of the CDR3 is 14 residues. Germline trimming cut 8 bases from V and 6 bases from J; bases unmatched to any gene: 6. DNA of the CDR3: TGTGCCAGCGGACTAGCGGGGAGAGGGGATACGCAGTATTTT. Encoded protein: CASGLAGRGDTQYF.

A few counts support this clonotype. This chain links TRBV2 with TRBJ2-3, with 7 bases lining up with TRBD2. Germline-derived CDR1 and CDR2 are SNHLY and FYNNEI. The CDR3 consists of 15 residues. The V and J ends lost 7 bases and 6 bases, in that order; junction bases with no gene match: 13. CDR3 in DNA: TGTGCCAGCACGGGGTTAGCGGGCCAGGGTGATACGCAGTATTTT. Translation gives CASTGLAGQGDTQYF.

The J gene is TRBJ2-4, the V gene TRBV27; D is unresolved. Trimming took off 5 bases at V and 0 bases at J, with 11 bases between the two ends. Per germline, CDR1 MNHEY and CDR2 SMNVEV (reference sequence). CDR3 length: 15 residues. The CDR3 DNA reads TGTGCCAGCAGTGTCTTAGGAGTAGCCAAAAACATTCAGTACTTC. Its protein product is CASSVLGVAKNIQYF.

V usage is TRBV5-1 and J usage is TRBJ2-4, with D possibly matching TRBD2 (6 bases). Trimming cost V 4 bases and J 6 bases, with 23 bases left between them. Germline V gene sequence: CDR1 SGHRS, CDR2 YFSETQ. The CDR3 sequence is 17 residues long. The CDR3: CASSPRATGGGRNIQYF. The CDR3, as DNA: TGCGCCAGCAGCCCCAGGGCCACTGGGGGAGGAAGAAACATTCAGTACTTC.

A word on this clonotype: A much larger clone is a single base away; this may be a read error. V is TRBV5-1 and J is TRBJ2-5; the D gene is possibly TRBD1 (6 bases). The CDR3 totals 16 residues. Germline values: CDR1 SGHRS, CDR2 YFSETQ. V shed 0 bases and J shed 2 bases, with 14 bases lying between them. CDR3 coding DNA: TGCGCCAGCAGCTTGGTAATCCTCGGACAGCAAGAGACCCAGTACTTC. It encodes CASSLVILGQQETQYF.

The V call is TRBV7-2, the J call TRBJ2-7; tentative D call: TRBD2 (5 bases). The germline CDR1 and CDR2 sequences are SGHTA and FQGNSA. The CDR3 extends over 14 amino acids. Trimming removed 0 bases from V and 5 bases from J, with 11 bases in between. The CDR3 loop is CASSLARGPDEQYF. The CDR3 region has the DNA TGTGCCAGCAGCTTAGCGCGAGGGCCCGACGAGCAGTACTTC. Looking up the rest from reference TRBV7-2 and TRBJ2-7 gives the full variable domain: GAGVSQSPSNKVTEKGKDVELRCDPISGHTALYWYRQSLGQGLEFLIYFQGNSAPDKSGLPSDRFSAERTGGSVSTLTIQRTQQEDSAVYLCASSLARGPDEQYFGPGTRLTVT.

This chain connects TRBV5-5 to TRBJ1-1, with no clear D. The CDR3 is 14 amino acids. Germline lookup yields CDR1 SGHKS and CDR2 YYEKEE (reference sequence). Trimming left V 4 bases short and J 7 bases short, with 17 bases between. CDR3 loop: CASSLTDARSEAFF. CDR3 sequence (DNA): TGTGCCAGCAGCCTAACGGACGCCCGAAGTGAAGCTTTCTTT.

This clonotype was detected many times. The CDR3 is CASSLVASGTDTQYF. CDR3 DNA sequence: TGTGCCAGCAGTCTAGTTGCATCGGGGACAGATACGCAGTATTTT. V gene TRBV2 combines with J gene TRBJ2-3; D possibly corresponds to TRBD2 (5 bases). Between the trimmed V and J ends, which lost 5 bases and 3 bases, there was a span of 15 bases. The CDR3 contains 15 residues. CDR1 is SNHLY, CDR2 FYNNEI, per germline. Full variable domain (remainder filled in from reference TRBV2 and TRBJ2-3): EPEVTQTPSHQVTQMGQEVILRCVPISNHLYFYWYRQILGQKVEFLVSFYNNEISEKSEIFDDQFSVERPDGSNFTLKIRSTKLEDSAMYFCASSLVASGTDTQYFGPGTRLTVL.

This clonotype was seen a few times. The V and J genes are TRBV7-9 and TRBJ1-6; the D gene is possibly TRBD1 (5 bases). Germline values: CDR1 SEHNR, CDR2 FQNEAQ (reference sequence). The CDR3 covers 16 residues. V was clipped by 5 bases and J by 0 bases, with 11 bases between them. CDR3 DNA: TGTGCCAGCAGCCCCGGAAGGGGCTCCTATAATTCACCCCTCCACTTT. It codes for CASSPGRGSYNSPLHF.

This chain joins TRBV5-1 and TRBJ2-2; the D is unclear. V was shortened by 8 bases and J by 5 bases, with 10 bases between the two germline ends. This CDR3 contains 12 residues. From germline, CDR1 is SGHRS and CDR2 YFSETQ. CDR3 residues: CASFYGTGELFF. For the CDR3, the DNA is TGCGCCAGTTTTTACGGGACCGGGGAGCTGTTTTTT.

This chain uses TRBV28 with TRBJ1-5; 7 nucleotides align to TRBD1. CDR3 length: 14 residues. V trimming: 6 bases; J trimming: 6 bases; junction bases outside the gene matches: 8. Germline V gives CDR1 MDHEN, CDR2 SYDVKM. CDR3 in DNA: TGTGCCAGCAGCTCGGACAGGAAAAGTCAGCCCCAGCATTTT. As protein: CASSSDRKSQPQHF. Variable domain in full (rest from reference TRBV28 and TRBJ1-5): DVKVTQSSRYLVKRTGEKVFLECVQDMDHENMFWYRQDPGLGLRLIYFSYDVKMKEKGDIPEGYSVSREKKERFSLILESASTNQTSMYLCASSSDRKSQPQHFGDGTRLSIL.

V gene TRBV2 combines with J gene TRBJ2-7; maybe TRBD1 (7 bases). Germline assignment: CDR1 SNHLY and CDR2 FYNNEI. Trimming left V 4 bases short and J 1 base short, with 14 bases between. CDR3 size: 15 residues. Here the CDR3 reads CASSGARGVSYEQYF. In nucleotides, the CDR3 is TGTGCCAGCAGTGGGGCCAGGGGGGTATCCTACGAGCAGTACTTC.

The V call is TRBV5-1, the J call TRBJ2-2; the D gene could be TRBD1 or TRBD2 (5 bases each). Germline CDR1 and CDR2: SGHRS and YFSETQ. This CDR3 has 15 residues. V dropped 1 base and J dropped 3 bases, with 10 bases sitting between them. The CDR3 spells CASSLSVGDTGELFF. The CDR3 DNA is TGCGCCAGCAGCTTGAGTGTGGGGGACACCGGGGAGCTGTTTTTT.

Ten or more counts support this clonotype. V and J are TRBV5-1 and TRBJ2-3; D ambiguous. V lost 4 bases to trimming and J lost 0 bases, with 12 bases between them. The CDR3 has 15 amino acids. Germline V gene sequence: CDR1 SGHRS, CDR2 YFSETQ. CDR3 residues: CASSPELQSTDTQYF. The DNA of the CDR3 is TGCGCCAGCAGCCCGGAATTGCAAAGCACAGATACGCAGTATTTT.

The chain is built from TRBV4-1 and TRBJ1-5; D remains ambiguous. V shed 0 bases and J shed 11 bases, with 11 bases lying between them. The CDR3 loop spans 13 amino acids. From germline, CDR1 is MGHRA and CDR2 YSYEKL. CDR3 region: CASSQDTENTQHF. DNA for the CDR3: TGCGCCAGCAGCCAAGATACGGAAAATACCCAGCATTTT.

Ten or more counts support this clonotype. This chain links TRBV28 with TRBJ1-5; D is possibly TRBD1 (6 bases). The germline V gene encodes CDR1 MDHEN and CDR2 SYDVKM. The CDR3 is 15 residues long. V gave up 3 bases and J gave up 0 bases, with 9 bases separating them. CDR3 protein: CASSLGGYSNQPQHF. As DNA, the CDR3 is TGTGCCAGCAGTTTGGGGGGCTATAGCAATCAGCCCCAGCATTTT. The entire variable domain, with the rest obtained from reference TRBV28 and TRBJ1-5, is as follows: DVKVTQSSRYLVKRTGEKVFLECVQDMDHENMFWYRQDPGLGLRLIYFSYDVKMKEKGDIPEGYSVSREKKERFSLILESASTNQTSMYLCASSLGGYSNQPQHFGDGTRLSIL.

A few counts support this clonotype. The chain combines TRBV7-8 with TRBJ2-7; 8 bases match TRBD2. V lost 8 bases to trimming and J lost 4 bases; unmatched junction nucleotides: 10. The germline V gene has CDR1 SGHVS and CDR2 FQNEAQ. The CDR3 covers 14 residues. CDR3 loop: CASGYSGIGYEQYF. CDR3 sequence (DNA): TGTGCCAGCGGATATAGCGGGATAGGATACGAGCAGTACTTC.

In this sample, this clonotype turned up many times. The chain has TRBV11-2 and TRBJ2-3, with D possibly being TRBD1 (6 bases). The CDR3 totals 14 residues. CDR1 is SGHAT and CDR2 is FQNNGV in the germline V gene. Deletions cut 5 bases from V and 4 bases from J, with 13 bases between. CDR3 coding DNA: TGTGCCAGCAGCCCGAACAGGGTAGCAGATACGCAGTATTTT. Residues: CASSPNRVADTQYF. Filled out from reference TRBV11-2 and TRBJ2-3, the complete variable domain reads EAGVAQSPRYKIIEKRQSVAFWCNPISGHATLYWYQQILGQGPKLLIQFQNNGVVDDSQLPKDRFSAERLKGVDSTLKIQPAKLEDSAVYLCASSPNRVADTQYFGPGTRLTVL.